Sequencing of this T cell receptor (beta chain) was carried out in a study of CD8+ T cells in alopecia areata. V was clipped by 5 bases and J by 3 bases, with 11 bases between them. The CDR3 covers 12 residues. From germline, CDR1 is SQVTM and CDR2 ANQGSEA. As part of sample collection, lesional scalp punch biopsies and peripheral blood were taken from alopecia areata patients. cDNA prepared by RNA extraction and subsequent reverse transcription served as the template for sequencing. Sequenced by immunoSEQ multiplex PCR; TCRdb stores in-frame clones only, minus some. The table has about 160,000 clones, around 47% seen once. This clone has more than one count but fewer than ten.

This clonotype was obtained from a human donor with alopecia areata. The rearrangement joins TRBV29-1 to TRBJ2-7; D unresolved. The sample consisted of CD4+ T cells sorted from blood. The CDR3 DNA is TGCAGCGTTCGAGGCACTAACTACGAGCAGTACTTC. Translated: CSVRGTNYEQYF.